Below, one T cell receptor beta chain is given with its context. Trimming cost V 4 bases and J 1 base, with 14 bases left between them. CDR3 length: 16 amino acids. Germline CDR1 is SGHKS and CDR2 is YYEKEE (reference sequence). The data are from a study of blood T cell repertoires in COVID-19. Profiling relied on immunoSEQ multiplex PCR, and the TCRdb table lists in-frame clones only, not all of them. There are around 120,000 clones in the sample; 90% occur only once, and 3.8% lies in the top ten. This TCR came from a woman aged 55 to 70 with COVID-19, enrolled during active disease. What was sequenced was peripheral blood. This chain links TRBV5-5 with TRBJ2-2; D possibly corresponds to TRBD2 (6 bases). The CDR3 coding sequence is TGTGCCAGCAGCGGAACCGGGACTGGGAACACCGGGGAGCTGTTTTTT. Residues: CASSGTGTGNTGELFF.